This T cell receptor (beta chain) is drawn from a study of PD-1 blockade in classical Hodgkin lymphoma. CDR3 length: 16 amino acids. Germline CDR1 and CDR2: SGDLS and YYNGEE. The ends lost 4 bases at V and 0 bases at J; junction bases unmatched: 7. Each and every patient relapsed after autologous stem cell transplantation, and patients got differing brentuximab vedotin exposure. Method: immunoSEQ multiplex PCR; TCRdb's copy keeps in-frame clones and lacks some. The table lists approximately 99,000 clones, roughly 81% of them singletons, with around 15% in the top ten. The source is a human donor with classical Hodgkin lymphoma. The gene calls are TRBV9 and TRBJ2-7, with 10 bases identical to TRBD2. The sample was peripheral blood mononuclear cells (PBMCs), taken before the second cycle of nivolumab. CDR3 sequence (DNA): TGTGCCAGCAGCCCAACCGGGACTAGCGACTCCTACGAGCAGTACTTC. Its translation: CASSPTGTSDSYEQYF.